This is a list of T cell receptor beta chains from one sample in a study of identical twins. TCRdb ran MiXCR on the 5' RACE reads and lists one entry per CDR3 protein. The repertoire holds 350,000 or so distinct CDR3 sequences, with 9% to 15% as singletons. This sample also appeared in a second study, on yellow fever vaccine responses in identical twins.

Source material: CD8+ T cells sorted from blood. The source is a woman in her late teens or twenties in good health. The CDR3 runs from the conserved cysteine through the conserved F or W. The order of the fields is D gene, J gene, V gene, clone size, CDR3 protein, CDR3 DNA. A D gene is named only where the DNA matches it firmly. For some rows the clone size is stated as once, few or many, or as a class when expanded; others skip it.

D: .
J: TRBJ2-5
V: TRBV20-1
size: few
CDR3: CIASFVQGQETQYF
DNA: TGCATTGCTAGTTTCGTTCAGGGTCAAGAGACCCAGTACTTC

D: TRBD2
J: TRBJ2-1
V: TRBV25-1
size: few
CDR3: CASSVSGRSYNEQFF
DNA: TGTGCCAGCAGTGTAAGCGGGAGGTCCTACAATGAGCAGTTCTTC

D: .
J: TRBJ2-3
V: TRBV25-1
size: many
CDR3: CASSEARGASTDTQYF
DNA: TGTGCCAGCAGTGAAGCTCGGGGGGCTTCCACAGATACGCAGTATTTT

D: TRBD2
J: TRBJ2-1
V: TRBV7-8
size: .
CDR3: CASSIGTSGINEQFF
DNA: TGTGCCAGCAGCATCGGGACTAGCGGGATAAATGAGCAGTTCTTC

D: .
J: TRBJ2-3
V: TRBV12-3/TRBV12-4
size: few
CDR3: CASSFPDSQGTQYF
DNA: TGTGCCAGCAGTTTTCCCGACTCCCAAGGTACGCAGTATTTT

D: .
J: TRBJ2-3
V: TRBV27
size: .
CDR3: CASSYRPSTDTQYF
DNA: TGTGCCAGCAGTTATCGACCTAGCACAGATACGCAGTATTTT

D: .
J: TRBJ2-1
V: TRBV7-9
size: .
CDR3: CASSSTTRTDEQFF
DNA: TGTGCCAGCAGCTCTACTACTAGAACGGATGAGCAGTTCTTC

D: TRBD2
J: TRBJ2-1
V: TRBV7-2
size: many
CDR3: CASSLVSGRASEQFF
DNA: TGTGCCAGCAGCTTAGTTAGCGGGAGGGCGAGTGAGCAGTTCTTC

D: .
J: TRBJ2-3
V: TRBV15
size: few
CDR3: CATSRDLSGDVADTQYF
DNA: TGTGCCACCAGCAGAGATTTGAGCGGAGACGTGGCAGATACGCAGTATTTT

D: TRBD2
J: TRBJ2-5
V: TRBV9
size: few
CDR3: CASSLNEREYLETQYF
DNA: TGTGCCAGCAGCCTAAATGAGCGGGAGTACCTTGAGACCCAGTACTTC

D: TRBD2
J: TRBJ2-1
V: TRBV12-3/TRBV12-4
size: few
CDR3: CASSLTSGRFDNEQFF
DNA: TGTGCCAGCAGTTTAACTAGCGGGAGGTTTGACAATGAGCAGTTCTTC

D: TRBD2
J: TRBJ2-3
V: TRBV3-1
size: .
CDR3: CASSQDEERGGTDTQYF
DNA: TGTGCCAGCAGCCAAGACGAAGAGCGGGGGGGCACAGATACGCAGTATTTT

D: TRBD1
J: TRBJ1-5
V: TRBV6-1
size: many
CDR3: CASSDGTGDVRPQHF
DNA: TGTGCCAGCAGCGATGGGACAGGGGACGTTCGTCCCCAGCATTTT

D: .
J: TRBJ2-3
V: TRBV9
size: many
CDR3: CASSGDTDTQYF
DNA: TGTGCCAGCAGCGGGGACACAGATACGCAGTATTTT

D: TRBD2
J: TRBJ2-3
V: TRBV11-2
size: few
CDR3: CASSPLAGNTDTQYF
DNA: TGTGCCAGCAGCCCGCTAGCGGGGAACACAGATACGCAGTATTTT

D: .
J: TRBJ1-2
V: TRBV10-2
size: many
CDR3: CASSESGYGYTF
DNA: TGCGCCAGCAGTGAGTCGGGCTATGGCTACACCTTC

D: .
J: TRBJ2-5
V: TRBV12-3/TRBV12-4
size: .
CDR3: CASERVTQYF
DNA: TGTGCCAGCGAGAGAGTGACCCAGTACTTC

D: TRBD1
J: TRBJ1-1
V: TRBV11-2
size: .
CDR3: CASTPPGQGESFF
DNA: TGTGCCAGCACCCCACCGGGACAGGGTGAGTCTTTCTTT

D: .
J: TRBJ2-7
V: TRBV28
size: many
CDR3: CASSLADYEQYF
DNA: TGTGCCAGCAGTCTAGCCGACTACGAGCAGTACTTC

D: .
J: TRBJ2-1
V: TRBV28
size: few
CDR3: CASSLGVQYNEQFF
DNA: TGTGCCAGCAGTTTAGGGGTACAGTACAATGAGCAGTTCTTC

D: .
J: TRBJ2-3
V: TRBV20-1
size: .
CDR3: CSAKPGPWTDTQYF
DNA: TGCAGTGCTAAACCGGGCCCTTGGACAGATACGCAGTATTTT

D: TRBD2
J: TRBJ2-1
V: TRBV7-8
size: few
CDR3: CASSPLGPSGPEPPPGFF
DNA: TGTGCCAGCAGCCCCTTGGGTCCTAGCGGGCCCGAACCACCACCGGGGTTCTTC

D: TRBD1
J: TRBJ2-5
V: TRBV20-1
size: many
CDR3: CSARGDRTGMQETQYF
DNA: TGCAGTGCTAGAGGTGATCGGACAGGAATGCAAGAGACCCAGTACTTC

D: TRBD1
J: TRBJ1-2
V: TRBV4-1
size: many
CDR3: CASSQDLRGQGDSYGYTF
DNA: TGCGCCAGCAGCCAAGATCTTCGGGGACAGGGGGACAGCTATGGCTACACCTTC

D: .
J: TRBJ2-6
V: TRBV3-1
size: many
CDR3: CASSQDPLTESGANVLTF
DNA: TGTGCCAGCAGCCAAGACCCCCTGACTGAGTCTGGGGCCAACGTCCTGACTTTC

D: TRBD1
J: TRBJ2-5
V: TRBV6-1
size: .
CDR3: CASSGDRSYQETQYF
DNA: TGTGCCAGCAGTGGGGACAGGTCCTATCAAGAGACCCAGTACTTC

D: TRBD2
J: TRBJ2-1
V: TRBV5-1
size: few
CDR3: CASSPGRESSYNEQFF
DNA: TGCGCCAGCAGCCCCGGGAGGGAAAGCTCCTACAATGAGCAGTTCTTC

D: .
J: TRBJ2-7
V: TRBV20-1
size: few
CDR3: CSATGPQYEQYF
DNA: TGCAGTGCAACCGGGCCGCAATACGAGCAGTACTTC

D: TRBD2
J: TRBJ2-3
V: TRBV2
size: .
CDR3: CASGAVGTSGMEHPPDTQYF
DNA: TGTGCCAGCGGGGCTGTCGGGACTAGCGGGATGGAACACCCTCCGGATACGCAGTATTTT

D: TRBD2
J: TRBJ2-5
V: TRBV7-9
size: few
CDR3: CTSSSLAGVEETQYF
DNA: TGTACCAGCAGCTCACTAGCGGGAGTTGAAGAGACCCAGTACTTC

D: TRBD2
J: TRBJ2-3
V: TRBV7-8
size: .
CDR3: CASSLKAREGSDTQYF
DNA: TGTGCCAGCAGCTTAAAGGCTCGGGAGGGTTCGGATACGCAGTATTTT

D: TRBD2
J: TRBJ2-7
V: TRBV27
size: .
CDR3: CASSPTSGGYEQYF
DNA: TGTGCCAGCAGCCCTACTAGCGGGGGGTACGAGCAGTACTTC

D: .
J: TRBJ2-7
V: TRBV20-1
size: .
CDR3: CSARDLFSEGARSYEQYF
DNA: TGCAGTGCTAGAGATCTATTTTCGGAGGGGGCTAGATCCTACGAGCAGTACTTC

D: TRBD1
J: TRBJ2-7
V: TRBV28
size: few
CDR3: CASGWTGNGYEQYF
DNA: TGTGCCAGCGGGTGGACAGGGAATGGCTACGAGCAGTACTTC

D: TRBD1
J: TRBJ2-5
V: TRBV11-3
size: .
CDR3: CASSPRGHGETQYF
DNA: TGTGCCAGCAGCCCCAGGGGGCATGGTGAGACCCAGTACTTC

D: TRBD2
J: TRBJ2-3
V: TRBV7-2
size: .
CDR3: CASSLGGSGRSTDTQYF
DNA: TGTGCCAGCAGCTTAGGTGGTAGCGGGAGATCGACAGATACGCAGTATTTT

D: TRBD1
J: TRBJ2-2
V: TRBV20-1
size: many
CDR3: CSGGTGAGELFF
DNA: TGCAGTGGAGGGACAGGTGCCGGGGAGCTGTTTTTT

D: .
J: TRBJ2-7
V: TRBV4-1
size: .
CDR3: CASSQDLGWSYEQYF
DNA: TGCGCCAGCAGCCAAGACCTTGGATGGAGCTACGAGCAGTACTTC

D: .
J: TRBJ2-1
V: TRBV6-5
size: few
CDR3: CASSSASEGLAYNEQFF
DNA: TGTGCCAGCAGTTCAGCCAGCGAGGGACTCGCATACAATGAGCAGTTCTTC

D: .
J: TRBJ2-7
V: TRBV4-1
size: few
CDR3: CASSQFGGISYEQYF
DNA: TGCGCCAGCAGCCAATTTGGGGGGATTTCCTACGAGCAGTACTTC

D: TRBD2
J: TRBJ2-7
V: TRBV12-3/TRBV12-4
size: few
CDR3: CASSSSGRGYEQYF
DNA: TGTGCCAGCAGTTCGAGCGGGAGGGGCTACGAGCAGTACTTC

D: .
J: TRBJ2-2
V: TRBV5-4
size: .
CDR3: CASSLSASENTGELFF
DNA: TGTGCCAGCAGCTTGTCGGCTAGCGAGAACACCGGGGAGCTGTTTTTT

D: .
J: TRBJ2-1
V: TRBV6-4
size: .
CDR3: CASSGGDAYNEQFF
DNA: TGTGCCAGCAGTGGGGGGGACGCCTACAATGAGCAGTTCTTC

D: .
J: TRBJ1-1
V: TRBV2
size: .
CDR3: CASSTQIGGAFF
DNA: TGTGCCAGCAGTACCCAAATTGGGGGAGCTTTCTTT

D: .
J: TRBJ2-3
V: TRBV6-4
size: .
CDR3: CASSEGGGGTDTQYF
DNA: TGTGCCAGCAGTGAGGGGGGTGGCGGCACAGATACGCAGTATTTT

D: .
J: TRBJ2-2
V: TRBV4-1
size: few
CDR3: CASSRSLRDNTGELFF
DNA: TGCGCCAGCAGCCGAAGCCTACGGGACAACACCGGGGAGCTGTTTTTT

D: .
J: TRBJ2-2
V: TRBV3-1
size: .
CDR3: CATSKGPGARRHIGELFF
DNA: TGTGCCACCTCCAAAGGCCCTGGGGCACGTCGACACATCGGGGAGCTGTTTTTT

D: TRBD1
J: TRBJ2-5
V: TRBV20-1
size: few
CDR3: CSGYRDRSTTQETQYF
DNA: TGCAGTGGCTACCGGGACAGAAGTACCACACAAGAGACCCAGTACTTC

D: .
J: TRBJ2-3
V: TRBV21-1
size: few
CDR3: CASSDEDPDTQYF
DNA: TGTGCCAGCAGCGATGAGGACCCAGATACGCAGTATTTT

D: .
J: TRBJ2-2
V: TRBV14
size: few
CDR3: CASSQFLTGELFF
DNA: TGTGCCAGCAGCCAATTTTTGACCGGGGAGCTGTTTTTT

D: TRBD1
J: TRBJ1-1
V: TRBV3-1
size: .
CDR3: CASSPGTVESFF
DNA: TGTGCCAGCAGCCCGGGGACAGTTGAGTCTTTCTTT

D: .
J: TRBJ2-1
V: TRBV12-3/TRBV12-4
size: .
CDR3: CASSSLGPQTYNEQFF
DNA: TGTGCCAGCAGTTCCCTAGGGCCCCAGACCTACAATGAGCAGTTCTTC